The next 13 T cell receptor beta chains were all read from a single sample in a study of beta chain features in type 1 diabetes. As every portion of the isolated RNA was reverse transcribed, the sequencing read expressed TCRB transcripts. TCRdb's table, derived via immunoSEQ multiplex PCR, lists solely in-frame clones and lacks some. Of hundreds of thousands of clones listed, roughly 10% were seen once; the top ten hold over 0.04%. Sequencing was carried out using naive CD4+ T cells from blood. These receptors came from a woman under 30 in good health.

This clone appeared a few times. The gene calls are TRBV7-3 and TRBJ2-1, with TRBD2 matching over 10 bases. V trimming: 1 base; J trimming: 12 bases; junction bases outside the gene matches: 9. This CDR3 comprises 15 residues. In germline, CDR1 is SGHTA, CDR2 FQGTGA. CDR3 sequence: CASSLSGLAGAGQFF. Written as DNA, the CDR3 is TGTGCCAGCAGCTTAAGCGGGCTAGCGGGAGCCGGGCAGTTCTTC.

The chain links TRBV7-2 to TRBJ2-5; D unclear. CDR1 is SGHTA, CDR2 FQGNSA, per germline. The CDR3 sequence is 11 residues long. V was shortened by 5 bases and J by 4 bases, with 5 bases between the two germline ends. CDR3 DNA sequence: TGTGCCAGCAGCCGAACAGAGACCCAGTACTTC. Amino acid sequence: CASSRTETQYF.

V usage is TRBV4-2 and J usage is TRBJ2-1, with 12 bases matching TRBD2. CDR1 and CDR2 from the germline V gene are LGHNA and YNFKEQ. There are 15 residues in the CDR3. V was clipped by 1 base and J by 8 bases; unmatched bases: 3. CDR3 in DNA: TGTGCCAGCAGCCAAGGACTAGCGGGGGACTATGAGCAGTTCTTC. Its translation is CASSQGLAGDYEQFF.

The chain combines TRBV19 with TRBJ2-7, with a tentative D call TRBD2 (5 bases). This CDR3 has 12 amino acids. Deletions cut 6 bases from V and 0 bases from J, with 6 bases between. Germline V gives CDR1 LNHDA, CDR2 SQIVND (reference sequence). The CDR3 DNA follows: TGTGCCAGTAGCGGGGACTCCTACGAGCAGTACTTC. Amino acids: CASSGDSYEQYF.

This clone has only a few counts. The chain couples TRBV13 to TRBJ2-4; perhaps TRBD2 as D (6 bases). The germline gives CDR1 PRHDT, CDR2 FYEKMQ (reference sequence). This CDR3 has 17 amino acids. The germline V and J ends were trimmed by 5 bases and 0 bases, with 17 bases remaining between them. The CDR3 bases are TGTGCCAGCAGCCCACGAGGGACTTTTCTAGCCAAAAACATTCAGTACTTC. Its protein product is CASSPRGTFLAKNIQYF.

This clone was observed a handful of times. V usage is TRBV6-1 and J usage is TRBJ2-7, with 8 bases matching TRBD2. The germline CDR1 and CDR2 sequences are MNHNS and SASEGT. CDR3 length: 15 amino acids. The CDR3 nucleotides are TGTGCCAGCAGCGAAGGGACTAGTCATCGTACCGAGCAGTACGTC. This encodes CASSEGTSHRTEQYV.

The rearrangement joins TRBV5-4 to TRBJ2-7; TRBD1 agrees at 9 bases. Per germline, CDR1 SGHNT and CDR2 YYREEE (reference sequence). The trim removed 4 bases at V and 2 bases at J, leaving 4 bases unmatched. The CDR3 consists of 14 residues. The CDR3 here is CASSPDRGAYEQYF. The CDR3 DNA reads TGTGCCAGCAGCCCGGACAGGGGAGCCTACGAGCAGTACTTC.

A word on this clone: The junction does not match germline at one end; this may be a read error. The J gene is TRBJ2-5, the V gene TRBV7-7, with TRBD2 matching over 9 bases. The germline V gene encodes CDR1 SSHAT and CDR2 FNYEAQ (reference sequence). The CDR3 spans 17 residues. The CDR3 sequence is CASSLVIGLAGKETQYF. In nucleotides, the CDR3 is TGTGCTAGCAGCTTAGTAATAGGGCTAGCGGGAAAGGAGACCCAGTACTTC.

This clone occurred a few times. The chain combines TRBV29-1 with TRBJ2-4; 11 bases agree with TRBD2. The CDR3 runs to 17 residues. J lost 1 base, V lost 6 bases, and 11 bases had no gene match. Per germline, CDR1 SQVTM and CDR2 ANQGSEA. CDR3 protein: CSVRGSGRALAKNIQYF. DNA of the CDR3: TGCAGCGTGCGGGGTAGCGGGAGGGCCCTCGCCAAAAACATTCAGTACTTC.

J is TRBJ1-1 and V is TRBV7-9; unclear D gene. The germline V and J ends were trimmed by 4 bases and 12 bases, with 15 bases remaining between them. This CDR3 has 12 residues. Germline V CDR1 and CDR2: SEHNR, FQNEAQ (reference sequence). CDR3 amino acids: CASSSTWRETFF. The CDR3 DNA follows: TGTGCCAGCAGCTCCACGTGGAGGGAGACTTTCTTT.

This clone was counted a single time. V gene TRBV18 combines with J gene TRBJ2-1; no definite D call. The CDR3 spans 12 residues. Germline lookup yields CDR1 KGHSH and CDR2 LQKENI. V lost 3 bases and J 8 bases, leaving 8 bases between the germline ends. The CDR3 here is CASSPAGDEQFF. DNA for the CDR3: TGTGCCAGCTCACCGGCTGGGGATGAGCAGTTCTTC.

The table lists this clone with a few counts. The CDR3 DNA sequence: TGTGCCAGTAGTATAGTTGGCATCCAAGAGACCCAGTACTTC. Residues: CASSIVGIQETQYF. The chain employs TRBV19 and TRBJ2-5; D is ambiguous. CDR3 length equals 14 residues. V dropped 1 base and J dropped 1 base, with 7 bases sitting between them. The germline V gene encodes CDR1 LNHDA and CDR2 SQIVND (reference sequence).

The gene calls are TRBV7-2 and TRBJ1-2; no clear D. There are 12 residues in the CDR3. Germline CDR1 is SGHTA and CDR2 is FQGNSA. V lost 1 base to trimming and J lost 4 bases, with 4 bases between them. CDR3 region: CASSLDPYGYTF. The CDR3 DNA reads TGTGCCAGCAGCTTAGACCCCTATGGCTACACCTTC.